The 8 T cell receptor beta chains below come from one sample, sequenced in a study of chronic HIV infection and antiretroviral therapy. TCRdb itself ran the 5' RACE reads through MiXCR, one entry per CDR3 protein. The data contain about 38,000 distinct CDR3 sequences, 8% to 10% of them singletons. Sequencing was carried out using peripheral blood. These receptors all come from an adult who had HIV and had not received antiretroviral therapy, or was an uninfected healthy control (not recorded which).

The sample holds many counts of this clonotype. No DNA is shown, since the ends of the CDR3 on it are uncertain; the CDR3 is the one TCRdb lists. The rearrangement uses TRBV27 and TRBJ2-1; the table's TRBD2 call for D was not verified on the DNA. The germline V gene encodes CDR1 MNHEY and CDR2 SMNVEV (reference sequence). Including both end residues, the CDR3 is 15 amino acids long. CDR3 sequence: CASSSSTSGRYEQFF.

The J gene is TRBJ2-7, the V gene TRBV28; D perhaps matches TRBD2 (5 bases). This CDR3 is built from 12 residues. CDR1 and CDR2 from the germline V gene are MDHEN and SYDVKM. Trimming took off 7 bases at V and 5 bases at J, with 12 bases between the two ends. The CDR3 spells CASNVEGDEQYF. CDR3 in DNA: TGTGCCAGCAATGTTGAGGGCGACGAGCAGTACTTC.

The CDR3: CATSDPRQVNEQFF. The CDR3 DNA follows: TGTGCCACCAGTGACCCTAGACAGGTCAATGAGCAGTTCTTC. The J gene is TRBJ2-1, the V gene TRBV24-1; D may be TRBD1 (6 bases). Trimming took off 4 bases at V and 6 bases at J, with 12 bases between the two ends. CDR1 and CDR2 (germline): KGHDR, SFDVKD. The CDR3 is 14 amino acids.

This clonotype ranks as medium-sized. The CDR3 spells CASTRDKITGELFF. In DNA, the CDR3 is TGTGCCAGCACCCGGGACAAGATCACCGGGGAGCTGTTTTTT. This rearrangement joins TRBV2 to TRBJ2-2, with a possible D match to TRBD1 (6 bases). V dropped 7 bases and J dropped 4 bases, with 13 bases sitting between them. Germline-derived CDR1 and CDR2 are SNHLY and FYNNEI. This CDR3 has 14 residues.

This sequence joins TRBV2 and TRBJ2-7, with TRBD2 matching 8 bases. CDR1 and CDR2 from the germline V gene are SNHLY and FYNNEI. Germline trimming cut 4 bases from V and 4 bases from J; bases unmatched to any gene: 6. The CDR3 sequence is 14 residues long. The CDR3: CASSAGTSYYEQYF. CDR3 coding DNA: TGTGCCAGCAGTGCCGGGACTAGTTATTACGAGCAGTACTTC.

V usage is TRBV11-2 and J usage is TRBJ2-1; the D call may be TRBD1 or TRBD2 (5 bases each). The germline V gene has CDR1 SGHAT and CDR2 FQNNGV. V was cut by 2 bases and J by 5 bases, with 10 bases left in between. The CDR3 sequence is 14 residues long. The CDR3 is CASSLLGTHNEQFF. The CDR3 DNA follows: TGTGCCAGCAGCTTATTGGGGACGCACAATGAGCAGTTCTTC.

This clonotype has ten or more counts. This chain connects TRBV29-1 to TRBJ2-7; 8 bases are a match to TRBD1. Trimming removed 6 bases from V and 0 bases from J; junction bases left unmatched: 7. CDR3 size: 14 residues. The germline CDR1 and CDR2 sequences are SQVTM and ANQGSEA. The CDR3 DNA reads as TGCAGCGTAGCCGGGACAGGAAGCTCCTACGAGCAGTACTTC. Translation gives CSVAGTGSSYEQYF.

This clonotype was counted only a few times. The DNA of the CDR3 is TGCAGCGTGACCGCCAGGGGGCTAGATACGCAGTATTTT. Translating gives CSVTARGLDTQYF. The chain recombines TRBV29-1 with TRBJ2-3; 8 bases line up with TRBD1. V was clipped by 6 bases and J by 5 bases; unmatched bases: 7. The CDR3 loop spans 13 amino acids. Per the germline V gene, CDR1 is SQVTM and CDR2 is ANQGSEA.